The 27 T cell receptor beta chains below come from one sample, sequenced in a study of blood T cells in healthy people across ages. Through a sample-barcoded 5' primer and a J-beta primer mix, a second PCR was run for roughly 6 to 12 cycles. A single record per CDR3 protein comes from TCRdb applying MiXCR to the 5' RACE reads. The table lists over 450,000 distinct CDR3 sequences, 20% to 30% of them singletons. In addition, the sample was reused for a study of T cells of mothers and their children.

Sequencing was carried out using blood. Receptor source: a boy between 10 and 17 years old in good health.

The table lists this clonotype with many counts. The chain is built from TRBV6-2 or TRBV6-3 and TRBJ2-7; TRBD2 agrees at 10 bases. Germline CDR1 reads MNHEY; CDR2 reads SVGEGT. This CDR3 comprises 15 residues. The V segment lost 6 bases and the J segment 1 base; nucleotides outside the gene matches: 6. The CDR3 protein is CASREWTSGSYEQYF. DNA for the CDR3: TGTGCCAGCAGAGAGTGGACTAGCGGTTCCTACGAGCAGTACTTC.

This chain connects TRBV5-1 to TRBJ2-3; TRBD2 matches 8 bases. This CDR3 has 15 amino acids. CDR1 is SGHRS, CDR2 YFSETQ, per germline. The V gene end was trimmed by 0 bases and the J gene end by 6 bases; junction bases not matched to a gene: 6. The CDR3 region has the DNA TGCGCCAGCAGCTTGGCTGGCGGGGGGAGGGATACGCAGTATTTT. Protein sequence: CASSLAGGGRDTQYF.

CDR3: CASSPTSGSSGEQFF. The CDR3 DNA reads as TGTGCCAGTAGTCCCACTAGCGGGAGCTCTGGTGAGCAGTTCTTC. The rearrangement uses TRBV19 and TRBJ2-7; 11 nucleotides line up with TRBD2. Matching the DNA end better, TRBJ2-1 makes the J call doubtful. The CDR3 spans 15 residues. CDR1 is LNHDA, CDR2 SQIVND, per germline (reference sequence).

This clonotype was seen more than once but under ten times. V is TRBV13 and J is TRBJ2-5; the D is unclear. Trimming pared 3 bases from V and 0 bases from J, leaving 8 bases between. Germline CDR1 and CDR2: PRHDT and FYEKMQ (reference sequence). The CDR3 has 14 residues. The CDR3 DNA is TGTGCCAGCAGCTTTACACGTTACCAAGAGACCCAGTACTTC. This codes for CASSFTRYQETQYF.

The V call is TRBV3-1, the J call TRBJ1-6, with TRBD1 as a possible D gene (5 bases). The CDR3 has 15 amino acids. V gave up 6 bases and J gave up 0 bases, with 9 bases separating them. Germline assignment: CDR1 LGHDT and CDR2 YNNKEL (reference sequence). The CDR3 is CASSAGDSYNSPLHF. In DNA form, the CDR3 reads TGTGCCAGCAGTGCGGGGGACTCCTATAATTCACCCCTCCACTTT. Filled out from reference TRBV3-1 and TRBJ1-6, the complete variable domain reads DTAVSQTPKYLVTQMGNDKSIKCEQNLGHDTMYWYKQDSKKFLKIMFSYNNKELIINETVPNRFSPKSPDKAHLNLHINSLELGDSAVYFCASSAGDSYNSPLHFGNGTRLTVT.

V gene TRBV7-2 combines with J gene TRBJ2-3, with no clear D. There are 15 residues in the CDR3. Trimming left V 1 base short and J 1 base short, with 9 bases between. The germline V gene encodes CDR1 SGHTA and CDR2 FQGNSA. The chain's CDR3 is CASSLELGGTDTQYF. CDR3 sequence (DNA): TGTGCCAGCAGCTTAGAACTTGGGGGCACAGATACGCAGTATTTT.

The sample holds a few counts of this clonotype. The chain is built from TRBV14 and TRBJ2-2; 8 bases match TRBD1. CDR3 size: 18 residues. Germline-derived CDR1 and CDR2 are SGHDN and FVKESK. V lost 1 base and J lost 0; bases outside the gene matches: 7. Here the CDR3 reads CASSQGWRDRSNTGELFF. The DNA of the CDR3 is TGTGCCAGCAGCCAAGGATGGCGGGACAGGTCGAACACCGGGGAGCTGTTTTTT.

V and J are TRBV25-1 and TRBJ1-4; D is uncertain. The CDR3 consists of 15 residues. V was pared by 1 base and J by 3 bases, with 9 bases between. CDR1 and CDR2 (germline): MGHDK, SYGVNS. As DNA, the CDR3 is TGTGCCAGCAGTGAATCCGGGCGGTCTAATGAAAAACTGTTTTTT. This gives the protein CASSESGRSNEKLFF.

This chain uses TRBV28 with TRBJ2-1, with TRBD2 matching over 14 bases. CDR3 size: 15 residues. V was clipped by 5 bases and J by 9 bases; unmatched bases: 6. CDR1 and CDR2 (germline): MDHEN, SYDVKM. The DNA of the CDR3 is TGTGCCAGCAGTATGACTAGCGGGAGGGCAGGTGAGCAGTTCTTC. Amino acids: CASSMTSGRAGEQFF. The full variable domain, in which reference TRBV28 and TRBJ2-1 provide the parts outside the CDR3, is DVKVTQSSRYLVKRTGEKVFLECVQDMDHENMFWYRQDPGLGLRLIYFSYDVKMKEKGDIPEGYSVSREKKERFSLILESASTNQTSMYLCASSMTSGRAGEQFFGPGTRLTVL.

The chain couples TRBV25-1 to TRBJ2-1, with D maybe TRBD2 (5 bases). The CDR3 has 13 amino acids. V was trimmed by 3 bases and J by 6 bases, leaving 9 bases between them. CDR1 is MGHDK, CDR2 SYGVNS, per germline. The CDR3 coding sequence is TGTGCCAGCAGTGACCCGGGGTTCAATGAGCAGTTCTTC. Its translation is CASSDPGFNEQFF.

The chain recombines TRBV28 with TRBJ2-1, with 7 bases that match TRBD1. CDR3 length: 13 residues. V lost 4 bases to trimming and J lost 11 bases; unmatched junction nucleotides: 8. Germline V gene lookup returns CDR1 MDHEN and CDR2 SYDVKM. The CDR3, as DNA: TGTGCCAGCAGTTCACGAGGGGACAGCCAGCAGTTCTTC. Amino acids: CASSSRGDSQQFF.

This rearrangement joins TRBV24-1 to TRBJ2-3; D not certain. V was trimmed by 0 bases and J by 9 bases, leaving 12 bases between them. The CDR3 contains 14 residues. Per germline, CDR1 KGHDR and CDR2 SFDVKD. Written as DNA, the CDR3 is TGTGCCACCAGTGATTTGGACCGGAGTACGACGCAGTATTTT. Amino acid sequence: CATSDLDRSTTQYF.

This chain connects TRBV2 to TRBJ1-2; TRBD1 agrees at 7 bases. The CDR3 covers 15 residues. V lost 6 bases to trimming and J lost 1 base; unmatched junction nucleotides: 8. From germline, CDR1 is SNHLY and CDR2 FYNNEI. The CDR3: CASRVQGRINYGYTF. CDR3 in DNA: TGTGCCAGCAGAGTACAGGGGCGCATTAACTATGGCTACACCTTC.

The chain employs TRBV10-3 and TRBJ2-7; 11 bases agree with TRBD1. This CDR3 is built from 15 residues. J lost 7 bases, V lost 1 base, and 6 bases had no gene match. The germline V gene encodes CDR1 ENHRY and CDR2 SYGVKD. The CDR3 region is CAISEFTGTGGEQYF. Written as DNA, the CDR3 is TGTGCCATCAGTGAGTTTACCGGGACAGGGGGTGAGCAGTACTTC.

This chain connects TRBV5-1 to TRBJ2-3; 9 bases map to TRBD2. J lost 4 bases, V lost 7 bases, and 7 bases had no gene match. Per germline, CDR1 SGHRS and CDR2 YFSETQ. This CDR3 is 14 amino acids long. DNA for the CDR3: TGCGCCAGCTCGGGCGGGAGGGCGGCAGATACGCAGTATTTT. Translated: CASSGGRAADTQYF.

This clonotype was recorded a few times. The chain combines TRBV27 with TRBJ2-2; maybe TRBD2 (6 bases). Trimming cost V 5 bases and J 4 bases, with 17 bases left between them. Germline V gene data show CDR1 as MNHEY and CDR2 as SMNVEV (reference sequence). The CDR3 length is 16 residues. The DNA for the CDR3 is TGTGCCAGCAGTCCGCTAGGTGGGAGGTTCACCGGGGAGCTGTTTTTT. Translation gives CASSPLGGRFTGELFF.

The chain carries TRBV7-9 and TRBJ1-4; a possible D gene is TRBD1 (6 bases). The CDR3 runs to 15 residues. The V gene lost 8 bases and the J gene lost 0 bases, with 13 bases spanning the gap. CDR1 is SEHNR and CDR2 is FQNEAQ in the germline V gene (reference sequence). The CDR3 is CASGTGQTTNEKLFF. DNA of the CDR3: TGTGCCAGCGGCACAGGGCAAACAACTAATGAAAAACTGTTTTTT.

V gene TRBV12-3 or TRBV12-4 combines with J gene TRBJ1-4; D is possibly TRBD1 (6 bases). The CDR3 length is 14 residues. Trimming cost V 5 bases and J 6 bases, with 13 bases left between them. CDR3 nucleotide sequence: TGTGCCAGCAGTGACCGACAGGCGGATGAAAAACTGTTTTTT. Amino acid sequence: CASSDRQADEKLFF.

The CDR3 here is CASSQRSGFAETQYF. The CDR3 DNA sequence: TGTGCCAGCAGCCAGAGGAGTGGGTTTGCGGAGACCCAGTACTTC. This sequence joins TRBV13 and TRBJ2-5; D unresolved. The germline V gene has CDR1 PRHDT and CDR2 FYEKMQ (reference sequence). This CDR3 is built from 15 residues. Trimming stripped 5 bases from V and 5 bases from J, with 18 bases between.

V gene TRBV6-2 or TRBV6-3 combines with J gene TRBJ2-1, with D uncertain. CDR1 MNHEY and CDR2 SVGEGT come from the germline V gene. This CDR3 comprises 17 residues. Trimming removed 2 bases at V and 4 bases at J, with 18 bases between. The CDR3 here is CASSYPPGYLSYNEQFF. The CDR3 DNA sequence: TGTGCCAGCAGTTACCCACCTGGCTATCTTTCGTACAATGAGCAGTTCTTC.

The chain recombines TRBV6-2 or TRBV6-3 with TRBJ2-1; D gene uncertain. V lost 2 bases to trimming and J lost 3 bases, with 8 bases between them. This CDR3 comprises 14 residues. Germline loops: CDR1 MNHEY, CDR2 SVGEGT. As DNA, the CDR3 is TGTGCCAGCAGTTACGTAGGTGACTACAATGAGCAGTTCTTC. As protein: CASSYVGDYNEQFF.

Concerning this clonotype itself: Without the conserved terminal phenylalanine or tryptophan, this CDR3 likely stems from a read error. This rearrangement joins TRBV12-3 or TRBV12-4 to TRBJ2-3, with TRBD2 identical over 14 bases. After removal of 6 bases from V and 4 bases from J, the junction contained 3 bases not matched to a gene. The CDR3 covers 15 residues. CDR3 sequence reads: CASRWTSGGSDTQYS. The CDR3 DNA follows: TGTGCCAGCAGGTGGACTAGCGGGGGGTCAGATACGCAGTATTCT.

The V gene is TRBV5-1, the J gene TRBJ1-1; D may be TRBD1 (5 bases). Trimming removed 1 base from V and 7 bases from J, with 11 bases in between. The CDR3 loop spans 13 amino acids. The V gene's germline CDR1 is SGHRS and CDR2 YFSETQ. The CDR3 coding sequence is TGCGCCAGCAGCTTGCAGGGTTCCCTTGAAGCTTTCTTT. Translation gives CASSLQGSLEAFF.

This clonotype has more than one count but fewer than ten. The chain couples TRBV20-1 to TRBJ1-2; 9 nucleotides agree with TRBD1. V was pared by 3 bases and J by 4 bases, with 0 bases of the junction left unmatched. This CDR3 region has 12 residues. The germline V gene has CDR1 DFQATT and CDR2 SNEGSKA (reference sequence). CDR3 sequence reads: CSARTGGYGYTF. In DNA, the CDR3 is TGCAGTGCTAGGACAGGGGGCTATGGCTACACCTTC.

This clonotype was picked up many times. V gene TRBV24-1 combines with J gene TRBJ2-2; no clear D gene. This CDR3 comprises 13 residues. The germline V and J ends were trimmed by 9 bases and 1 base, with 8 bases remaining between them. CDR1 and CDR2 (germline): KGHDR, SFDVKD. CDR3 DNA sequence: TGTGCCACCCATGACGGGAACACCGGGGAGCTGTTTTTT. The encoded protein is CATHDGNTGELFF.

This clonotype was picked up a small number of times. The chain joins TRBV29-1 to TRBJ2-1; 11 bases align to TRBD2. With V trimmed by 6 bases and J by 3 bases, 13 bases remained unmatched. The CDR3 is 17 amino acids. CDR1 SQVTM and CDR2 ANQGSEA come from the germline V gene. The CDR3 sequence: CSVPGTSGQGVYNEQFF. In DNA, the CDR3 is TGCAGCGTACCCGGGACTAGCGGTCAGGGGGTCTACAATGAGCAGTTCTTC.

The genes are TRBV20-1 and TRBJ2-7; 12 bases are a match to TRBD2. Germline V lookup: CDR1 DFQATT, CDR2 SNEGSKA (reference sequence). This CDR3 comprises 15 residues. The V gene end was trimmed by 3 bases and the J gene end by 7 bases; junction bases not matched to a gene: 10. This CDR3 reads CSARNPSGRAREQYF. The CDR3 bases are TGCAGTGCTAGGAACCCTAGCGGGAGGGCGAGGGAGCAGTACTTC.